Listed below are T cell receptor beta chains from one sample, sequenced in a study of blood T cell repertoires in COVID-19. The assay was immunoSEQ multiplex PCR, and TCRdb's table has in-frame clones only and misses some. The sample gives roughly 400,000 clones, roughly 89% of which show up once; roughly a tenth is in the top ten. Material: PBMCs or T cells enriched from blood (not recorded which). The receptors originated from a woman aged 45-60 years who had recovered from COVID-19. The CDR3 runs from the conserved cysteine through the conserved F or W. The order of the fields is J gene, V gene, CDR3 length, CDR3 protein.

J: TRBJ2-7; V: TRBV29-1; length: 13; CDR3: CSVDTRGSHEQYF
J: TRBJ1-1; V: TRBV14; length: 15; CDR3: CASSQFPGAWFTAFF
J: TRBJ1-1; V: TRBV10-3; length: 13; CDR3: CAIDGGEGAEAFF
J: TRBJ1-6; V: TRBV4-2; length: 18; CDR3: CASSQDRDLPWVNSPLHF
J: TRBJ2-7; V: TRBV6-1; length: 18; CDR3: CASSEGYTGSPLTYEQYF
J: TRBJ2-3; V: TRBV24-1; length: 17; CDR3: CATSDLSLAGLTDTQYF
J: TRBJ2-1; V: TRBV29-1; length: 15; CDR3: CSVKGGAGPYNEQFF
J: TRBJ2-7; V: TRBV3-1/TRBV3-2; length: 15; CDR3: CASSPLAGGNYEQYF
J: TRBJ2-2; V: TRBV7-2; length: 14; CDR3: CASIPDRGSGELFF
J: TRBJ2-4; V: TRBV3-1/TRBV3-2; length: 13; CDR3: CASSHRGENIQYF
J: TRBJ1-3; V: TRBV12-3/TRBV12-4; length: 12; CDR3: CASSGQGYTIYF